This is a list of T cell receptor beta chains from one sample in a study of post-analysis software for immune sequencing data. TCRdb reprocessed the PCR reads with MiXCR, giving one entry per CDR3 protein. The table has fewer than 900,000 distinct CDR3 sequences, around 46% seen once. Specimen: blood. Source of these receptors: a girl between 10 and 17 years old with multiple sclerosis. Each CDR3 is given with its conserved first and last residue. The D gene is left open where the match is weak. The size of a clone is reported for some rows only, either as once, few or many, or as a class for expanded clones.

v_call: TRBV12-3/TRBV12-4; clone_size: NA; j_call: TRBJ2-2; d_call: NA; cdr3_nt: TGTGCCAGCAAAGGGGACTTTCCCACCGGGGAGCTGTTTTTT; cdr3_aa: CASKGDFPTGELFF
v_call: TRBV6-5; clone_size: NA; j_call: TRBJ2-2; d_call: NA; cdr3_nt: TGTGCCAGCAGAGTCGCCGTGAACACCGGGGAGCTGTTTTTT; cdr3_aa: CASRVAVNTGELFF
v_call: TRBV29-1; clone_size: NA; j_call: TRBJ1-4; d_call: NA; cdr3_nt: TGCAGCGTTGCCCCGGGCCCTAATGAAAAACTGTTTTTT; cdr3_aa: CSVAPGPNEKLFF
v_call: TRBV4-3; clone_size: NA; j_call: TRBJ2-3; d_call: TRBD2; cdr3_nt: TGCGCCAGCAGCCAGGTTCTAGCGGGAGGCAAGCAGTATTTT; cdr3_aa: CASSQVLAGGKQYF
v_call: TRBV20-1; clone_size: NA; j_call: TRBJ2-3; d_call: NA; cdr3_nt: TGCAGTGCTGATACGCGGGAAGGTACGCAGTATTTT; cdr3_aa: CSADTREGTQYF
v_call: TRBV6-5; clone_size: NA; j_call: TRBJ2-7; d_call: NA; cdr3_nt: TGTGCCAGCAGTTACCGGGCCGAGTCCTACGAGCAGTACTTC; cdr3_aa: CASSYRAESYEQYF
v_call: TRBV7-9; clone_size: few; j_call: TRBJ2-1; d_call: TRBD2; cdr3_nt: TGTGCGGCCGCGATGGGACTAGCGGATACAATGAGGCAGTTCTTC; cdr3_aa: CAAAMGLADTMRQFF
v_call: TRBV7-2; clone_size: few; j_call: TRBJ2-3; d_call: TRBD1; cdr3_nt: TGTGCCAGCAGCACCTACAGGGGCACTAGCACAGATACGCAGTATTTT; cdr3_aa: CASSTYRGTSTDTQYF
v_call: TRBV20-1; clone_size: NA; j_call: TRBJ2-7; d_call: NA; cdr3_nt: TGCAGTGTCGGGGGAGCCCAAGGGCTCTACGAGCAGTACTTC; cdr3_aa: CSVGGAQGLYEQYF
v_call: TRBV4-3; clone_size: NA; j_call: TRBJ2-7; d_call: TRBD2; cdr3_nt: TGCGCCAGCAGCCAAGAAACTAGCGGGATGAACGAGCAGTACTTC; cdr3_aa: CASSQETSGMNEQYF
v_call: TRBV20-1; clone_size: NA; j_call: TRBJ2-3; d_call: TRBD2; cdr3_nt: TGCAGTGCCGGACTAGCTTCCACAGATACGCAGTATTTT; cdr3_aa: CSAGLASTDTQYF
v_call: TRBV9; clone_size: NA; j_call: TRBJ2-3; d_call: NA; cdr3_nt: TGTGCCAGCAGCGGGTCGAAGAGTACGCAGTATTTT; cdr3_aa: CASSGSKSTQYF
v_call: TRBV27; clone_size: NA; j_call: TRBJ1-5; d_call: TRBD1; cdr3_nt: TGTGCCAGCAGACGGACAGGGTATCAGCCCCAGCATTTT; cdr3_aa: CASRRTGYQPQHF
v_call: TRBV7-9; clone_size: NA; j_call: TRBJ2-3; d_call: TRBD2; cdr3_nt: TGTGCCAGCAGCGCCCGACTAGCGGAACCTAGCACAGATACGCAGTATTTT; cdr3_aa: CASSARLAEPSTDTQYF
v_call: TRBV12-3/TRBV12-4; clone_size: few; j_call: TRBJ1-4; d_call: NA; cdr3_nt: TGTGCCAGCAGACTCGGACAAAAACTGTTTTTT; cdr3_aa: CASRLGQKLFF
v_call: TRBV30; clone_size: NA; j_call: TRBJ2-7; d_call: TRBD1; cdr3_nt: TGTGCCTTTGGACAGGGCTACGAGCAGTACTTC; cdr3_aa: CAFGQGYEQYF
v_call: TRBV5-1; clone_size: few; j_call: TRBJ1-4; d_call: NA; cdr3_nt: TGCGCCAGCAGCTTGATGGGGGAAGGGGAAAAACTGTTTTTT; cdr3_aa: CASSLMGEGEKLFF
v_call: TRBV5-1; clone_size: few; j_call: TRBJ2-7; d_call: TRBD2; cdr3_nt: TGCGCCAGCAGCTTCGGACTAGATGGGAACAATGAGCAGTACTTC; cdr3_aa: CASSFGLDGNNEQYF
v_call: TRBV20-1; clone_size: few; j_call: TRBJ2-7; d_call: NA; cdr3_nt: TGCAGTGCTAGAGACCGCTTGCGGGGTTCCATCTCCTACGAGCAGTACTTC; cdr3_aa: CSARDRLRGSISYEQYF
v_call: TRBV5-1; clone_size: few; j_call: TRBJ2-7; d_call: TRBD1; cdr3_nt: TGCGCCAGCAGCCGGGGGGGACAGGGGCAGGAGCAGTACTTC; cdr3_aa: CASSRGGQGQEQYF
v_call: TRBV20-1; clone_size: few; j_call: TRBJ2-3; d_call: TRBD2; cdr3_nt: TGCAGTGCAGGACTAGCGGGAGTCGATACGCAGTATTTT; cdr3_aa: CSAGLAGVDTQYF
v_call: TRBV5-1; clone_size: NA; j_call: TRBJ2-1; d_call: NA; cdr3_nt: TGCGCCAGCAGCTTGGCGCCCGATGACCTCCCGGCGCAGTTCTTC; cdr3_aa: CASSLAPDDLPAQFF
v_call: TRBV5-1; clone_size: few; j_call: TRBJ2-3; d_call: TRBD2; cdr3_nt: TGCGCCAGCAGCTTGTTGGCTAGCGGGAGTTCAGATACGCAGTATTTT; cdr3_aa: CASSLLASGSSDTQYF
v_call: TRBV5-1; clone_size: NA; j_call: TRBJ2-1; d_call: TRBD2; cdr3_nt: TGCGCCAGCAGCTTGGTTGCGGGAGGGAAGTACAATGAGCAGTTCTTC; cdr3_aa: CASSLVAGGKYNEQFF
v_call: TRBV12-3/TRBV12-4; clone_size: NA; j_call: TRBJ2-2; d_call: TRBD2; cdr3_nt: TGTGCCAGCAGTTTAGGGGCGGGAGCCGGGGAGCTGTTTTTT; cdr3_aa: CASSLGAGAGELFF
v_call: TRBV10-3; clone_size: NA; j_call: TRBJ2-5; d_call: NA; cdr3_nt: TGTGCCATCAGCGGGGGGCTTGCCCAAGAGACCCAGTACTTC; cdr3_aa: CAISGGLAQETQYF